This is a list of T cell receptor beta chains from one sample in a study of OX40 agonist ivuxolimab in advanced cancers. TCRdb's table, derived via immunoSEQ multiplex PCR, lists solely in-frame clones and lacks some. The table has 65,000 to 90,000 clones, 80% to 95% seen once. Sequences were derived from CD4+ or CD8+ T cells sorted from blood, sampled in a trial of the OX40 agonist ivuxolimab. All receptors derive from an adult with an advanced solid tumor such as melanoma, head and neck, liver or kidney cancer. Both conserved end residues are part of each CDR3. The D gene is left open where the match is weak. Size tells how often a clone was seen (once, few, many) or the class of an expanded clone, and some rows leave it out.

j_call,v_call,d_call,clone_size,cdr3_aa,cdr3_nt
TRBJ2-2,TRBV4-1,TRBD1,.,CASNPGQGSAGELFF,TGCGCCAGCAACCCGGGACAGGGATCGGCCGGGGAGCTGTTTTTT
TRBJ1-2,TRBV5-6,TRBD1,.,CASSLTGTVHYGYTF,TGTGCCAGCAGCTTAACCGGGACAGTACACTATGGCTACACCTTC
TRBJ1-5,TRBV19,TRBD1,.,CASSRSDRVYQPQHF,TGTGCCAGTAGTAGGTCCGACAGGGTCTATCAGCCCCAGCATTTT
TRBJ2-7,TRBV29-1,TRBD1,.,CSVGGTGVGEQYF,TGCAGCGTTGGGGGGACAGGGGTAGGGGAGCAGTACTTC
TRBJ2-7,TRBV30,.,.,CAWSTGGEGEQYF,TGTGCCTGGTCGACCGGGGGAGAGGGCGAGCAGTACTTC
TRBJ2-2,TRBV6-4,TRBD2,once,CASRASGLTGELFF,TGTGCCAGCAGGGCTAGCGGGCTCACCGGGGAGCTGTTTTTT
TRBJ2-3,TRBV5-4,TRBD2,once,CASRQLAGGSTDTQYF,TGTGCCAGCAGGCAATTAGCGGGAGGCAGCACAGATACGCAGTATTTT
TRBJ2-1,TRBV19,.,.,CASSNRGGDEQFF,TGTGCCAGTAGCAACAGGGGGGGAGATGAGCAGTTCTTC
TRBJ2-1,TRBV5-4,.,.,CASSSTVYNEQFF,TGTGCCAGCAGCTCGACAGTATACAATGAGCAGTTCTTC
TRBJ2-1,TRBV11-2,.,.,CASRLGHHNNEQFF,TGTGCCAGCAGGCTAGGGCACCACAACAATGAGCAGTTCTTC
TRBJ2-3,TRBV13,TRBD2,.,CASSQTSGSDTQYF,TGTGCCAGCAGCCAAACTAGCGGGAGTGATACGCAGTATTTT
TRBJ1-5,TRBV10-3,TRBD1,.,CAISVGQGFDQPQHF,TGTGCCATCAGTGTGGGACAGGGATTCGACCAGCCCCAGCATTTT
TRBJ1-2,TRBV6-4,.,once,CASSEDTESYGYTF,TGTGCCAGCAGCGAGGACACGGAATCGTATGGCTACACCTTC
TRBJ2-3,TRBV27,.,.,CASSLGTRGGDTQYF,TGTGCCAGCAGTTTGGGGACCCGAGGGGGAGATACGCAGTATTTT
TRBJ2-7,TRBV7-9,.,.,CASSGNLYEQYF,TGTGCCAGCAGCGGAAACCTCTACGAGCAGTACTTC
TRBJ2-6,TRBV4-2,.,.,CASSQSDSSGANVLTF,TGTGCCAGCAGCCAGTCCGACAGCTCTGGGGCCAACGTCCTGACTTTC